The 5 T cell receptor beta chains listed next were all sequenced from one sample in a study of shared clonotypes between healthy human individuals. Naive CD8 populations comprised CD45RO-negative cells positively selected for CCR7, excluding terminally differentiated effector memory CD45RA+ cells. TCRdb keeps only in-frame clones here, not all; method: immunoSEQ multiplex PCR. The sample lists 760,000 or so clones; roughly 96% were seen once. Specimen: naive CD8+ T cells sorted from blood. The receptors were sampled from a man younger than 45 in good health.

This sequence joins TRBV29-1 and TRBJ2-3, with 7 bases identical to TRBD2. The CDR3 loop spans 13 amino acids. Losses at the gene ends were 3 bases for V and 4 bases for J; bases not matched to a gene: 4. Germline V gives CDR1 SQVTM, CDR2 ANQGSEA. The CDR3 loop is CSVDGGRSDTQYF. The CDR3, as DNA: TGCAGCGTTGACGGCGGGAGATCAGATACGCAGTATTTT.

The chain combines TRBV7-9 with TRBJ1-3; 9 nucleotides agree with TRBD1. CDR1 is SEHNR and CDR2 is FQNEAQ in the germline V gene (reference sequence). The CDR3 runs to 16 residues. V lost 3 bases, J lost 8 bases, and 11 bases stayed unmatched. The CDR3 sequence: CASSFKPRDRDDTIYF. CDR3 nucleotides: TGTGCCAGCAGCTTTAAACCCCGGGACAGGGATGACACCATATATTTT.

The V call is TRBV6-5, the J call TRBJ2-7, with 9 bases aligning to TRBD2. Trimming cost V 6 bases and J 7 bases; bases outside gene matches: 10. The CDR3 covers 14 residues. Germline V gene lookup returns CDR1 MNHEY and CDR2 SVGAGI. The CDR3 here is CASSVVAGAREQYF. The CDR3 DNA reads TGTGCCAGCAGCGTCGTAGCGGGAGCGCGAGAGCAGTACTTC.

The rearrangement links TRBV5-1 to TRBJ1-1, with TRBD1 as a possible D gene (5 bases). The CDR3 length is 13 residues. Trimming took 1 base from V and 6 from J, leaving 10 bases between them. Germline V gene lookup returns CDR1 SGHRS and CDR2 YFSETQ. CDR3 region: CASSLNGAAEAFF. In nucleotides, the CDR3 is TGCGCCAGCAGCTTGAATGGGGCCGCTGAAGCTTTCTTT.

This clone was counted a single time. The CDR3 spells CAISESGGPSYGYTF. DNA for the CDR3: TGTGCCATCAGTGAGTCTGGGGGTCCTAGCTATGGCTACACCTTC. The chain couples TRBV10-3 to TRBJ1-2; TRBD1 might be the D (5 bases). The germline CDR1 and CDR2 sequences are ENHRY and SYGVKD. V gave up 0 bases and J gave up 4 bases, with 12 bases separating them. The CDR3 extends over 15 amino acids.